This TCR beta chain was sequenced for a study of cytomegalovirus exposure and HLA in healthy donors (dated by TCRdb to 2017 to 2019). Regarding the complete study: According to an earlier analysis of a few hundred of the donors, some 180 million T cells yielded 117 million unique TCR beta sequences and around 300 Gb of sequence data. To predict cytomegalovirus infection status, the study combined high-throughput TCR immunosequencing, statistical association of individual TCRs with disease status, and machine learning. The T cell repertoires of several hundred subjects were profiled by immunosequencing and related to cytomegalovirus serostatus. A later genetic analysis took genome-wide SNP genotypes for about 65% of the 666 donors and used that subset as a discovery cohort. About 300 gigabases of sequencing data and around 85 million unique TCR sequences made up an early release that covered approximately 620 HLA-typed donors. HLA typing included class I and class II loci at four-digit resolution. Donor age, sex, ethnicity and CMV serostatus were collected together with the repertoire data. Among about 370 genotyped donors of the cohort, an average of around 250,000 unique TCR beta nucleotide sequences was sequenced per donor, of which 15% to 20% were non-productive. A later analysis re-analyzed previously published TCR beta repertoires from 650 to 800 donors and added high-resolution HLA genotyping to study TCR occurrence patterns. The study was designed to test whether signatures of past pathogen exposure could be identified by cataloging public T cell receptors. Every repertoire in the discovery cohort had been generated on one and the same sequencing platform. Of the roughly 430 genotyped donors, around 81% fell in the genetic ancestry cluster associated with self-reported Caucasian donors. Because of strong linkage in the cohort, 4 to 6 DR-DQ haplotypes were treated as single units for association and clustering. Besides the first cohort of hundreds of subjects, a separate validation cohort made up of 120 or so different subjects was used. Typing coverage varied by locus: roughly 629-640 donors for A, B, C, DRB1 and DQB1; around 560 for DQA1; approximately 570 for DPA1; approximately 450 for DPB1. In the later analysis, no new phenotypic data were used to find candidate immune exposures; instead, reliance was placed on TCR beta sequences and their occurrence across donors. An earlier analysis of several hundred of the donors applied high-throughput TCR beta sequencing to assess whether each TCR beta V gene segment acted as functional or pseudogenic. The research as a whole found: For the cohort, immune exposure information was limited to CMV serostatus. In the study, around 150 TCR beta chains were listed as associated with cytomegalovirus. Correlated functional status among segregating V segments might reflect linkage disequilibrium, but an unknown experimental factor could not be ruled out. Several of the top co-occurrence clusters appeared to be linked to parvovirus B19, influenza, CMV and Epstein-Barr virus, according to a later analysis. Most CMV-associated TCR beta chains appeared to be HLA-restricted in a later analysis, and the HLA associations seemed to be driven largely by CMV exposure. Compared with equally common non-associated chains, HLA-associated TCR beta chains in a later analysis were more clonally expanded and had lower generation probabilities. Assigning TCR associations to individual alleles was difficult when HLA alleles, especially DR and DQ, strongly co-occurred. It was suggested by the authors that the approach could potentially be generalized to other disease states and immunological phenotypes. Because HLA typing was unavailable for some donors at each locus, only the typed subset was used in association tests. Because counts were too low, seventeen rarely observed V segments, including chromosome 9 orphons, were excluded from the earlier analysis of around 590 of the donors. Compared with the roughly 700-donor mean, donors in an Asian-associated ancestry cluster had fewer N-insertions in productive TCRs, according to a later genetic analysis. In a later analysis, TCR association rates were found to vary across HLA loci, with the most associated TCRs seen for DRB1 alleles and the fewest for HLA-C alleles. In a later genetic analysis, a missense DCLRE1C variant was associated with V-gene and J-gene trimming of TCR beta chains, and the association was replicated in an independent cohort. The classifier was reported to diagnose cytomegalovirus status with high specificity and sensitivity in both the original cohort and the validation cohort. In an earlier analysis of roughly 560 of the donors, most TCR beta V segments were observed in productive rearrangements about 87% or about 30% of the time, broadly matching IMGT annotations. In vitro tests confirmed that a few of the cytomegalovirus-associated TCR beta chains recognize cytomegalovirus antigens. A cluster of highly shared sequence variants was judged likely to represent a technical artifact of the sequencing pipeline. While some public TCRs were present in many individuals, most TCR sequences turned up only very rarely across donors. In this cohort, only TCR beta chains were sequenced, and detectable features were limited by the absence of alpha or paired-chain data. A further reported finding was that TCR beta sequences accurately predicted the HLA-A and HLA-B alleles for most subjects in the first cohort. The 87-base-pair reads could not distinguish some IMGT-functional V segments, including TRBV6-2 and TRBV6-3, so those segments were excluded. In a later analysis, over 15,000 TCR beta sequences were associated with specific HLA alleles at a false discovery rate of 0.05. Presence/absence analyses assumed roughly uniform sequencing depth across donors, an assumption that may not hold.

The germline V gene yields MGHRA for CDR1 and YSYEKL for CDR2. V is cut back by 0 bases and J by 4 bases, with 11 bases in the junction unmatched. The CDR3 covers 19 residues, taking in both the cysteine and the phenylalanine. The entry retains the CDR3 DNA only, 57 bases that are in frame from base 1. To note about this clone: No cognate antigen has been identified for it. Base qualities are not provided; no much larger clone lies one nucleotide away.

The cohort was made up of several hundred healthy bone marrow donors. All cohort members were sampled while nominally healthy, although unrecorded immune exposures were likely present. The donor tested CMV seropositive, placing the donor among the 310 or so seropositive members of the cohort. Every donor gave a peripheral blood sample, and the peripheral blood mononuclear cells from that sample were used for TCR beta sequencing. Genomic DNA was extracted from the blood cell samples with the Qiagen DNeasy Blood Extraction Kit. Receptor amplification or capture employed the immunoSEQ multiplex PCR assay. For the multiplex PCR, a mixture combining 60 forward primers for TCR Vbeta segments and 13 reverse primers for TCR Jbeta segments was used. The CDR3 region of rearranged TCR beta genes was amplified from genomic DNA by a multiplex PCR assay. On the Illumina HiSeq System, the amplified TCR beta libraries were sequenced as 87-base-pair reads. The authors' pipeline ran thus. A later analysis tallied tens of millions of unique TCR beta chains across the 666 repertoires, and around 10 million of those chains were shared by two or more donors. Raw reads were error-corrected and collapsed into unique sequences by a nearest-neighbor algorithm in which closely related sequences were merged to remove PCR and sequencing errors. Alignment of CDR3 sequences to IMGT reference sequences was used to assign V, D and J gene segments. Each retained sequence needed at least a six-nucleotide match to both a V gene segment and a J gene segment. A rearrangement was called productive if the CDR3 had no stop codons and remained in frame with V and J, and every other rearrangement was called non-productive. Following IMGT convention, CDR3 was defined as the stretch from the second conserved V-encoded cysteine up to the conserved J-encoded phenylalanine. The earlier analysis of roughly 590 of the donors excluded any sequence lacking an unambiguous match to a single V gene segment. An earlier analysis of some 610 of the donors called V segments functional above 56.7% productive rearrangements and segregating when the between-donor standard deviation exceeded 5%. To diagnose cytomegalovirus status from the catalog of TCR beta chain sequences, a statistical classification framework was built. A later analysis assigned V and J genes by comparing TCR nucleotide sequences with IMGT/GENE-DB human TR gene sequences. The TCRdist pipeline was used in a later analysis to assign CDR3 sequences and most-parsimonious VDJ recombination scenarios. In a later analysis, each TCR beta chain was defined by its CDR3 amino acid sequence together with its V-gene family, and reads lacking a unique V-gene family were excluded. A later analysis removed 550 to 650 highly shared, low-generation-probability nucleotide sequences to deal with suspected cross-contamination and a sequencing artifact. For each public chain, a later analysis derived a clonal expansion index from normalized ranks of inferred template counts within each repertoire. A later analysis computed generation probabilities with a VDJ recombination model fitted to out-of-frame rearrangements, and checked the results against IGoR. Hypergeometric tests were used in a later analysis to score TCR-TCR, TCR-HLA and TCR-CMV co-occurrence, with a repertoire-size bias correction applied to the TCR pairs. To estimate false discovery rates, a later analysis permuted the HLA or CMV assignments 20 times. In a later analysis, co-occurring TCRs were grouped using DBSCAN, and TCRdist sequence similarity was added for clustering within HLA-allele-positive subsets. Repertoires with fewer than 30,000 or more than 120,000 public chains were left out of co-occurrence clustering, as were five repertoires with anomalous nucleotide sharing. Imported from immuneACCESS, the table was reduced by TCRdb to in-frame sequences with V and J called. These copies leave out some clones; in studies compared against another copy, an unresolved V gene accounts for under half, and the cause of the remainder is not known. D and trimming come from the DNA, and the V and J calls and clone size come from that table. Here the sample has 110,000 or so clones; around three quarters occur a single time. Of the sample, more than 6% is held by the ten largest clones.

This TCR derives from a woman aged 50 to 65 in good health and CMV-seropositive. Recombination linked TRBV4-1 to TRBJ2-5; 13 middle bases align to TRBD2. The sample consisted of PBMCs. The DNA reads TGCGCCAGCAGCCAAGAGTTGGGGGGGGGACTAGCGGGAAGAGAGACCCAGTACTTC. Its translation reads: CASSQELGGGLAGRETQYF.